In this sample, the clone carrying this TCR beta chain turned up a few times. The antigen is unknown. This specimen comes from a study of neoadjuvant anti-PD-1 for oral cavity cancer. Study summary: Patients without progression received a fourth nivolumab dose around day 43, then surgical resection on days 50-56. Overall study results and limits: Larger post-treatment preexisting tumor clones tracked with greater tumor shrinkage.

Trimming removed 5 bases from V and 1 base from J, with 7 bases in between. Looked up from germline, CDR1 is SGHRS and CDR2 is YFSETQ. The length of the CDR3 is 13 residues. Method: immunoSEQ multiplex PCR; TCRdb's copy keeps in-frame clones and lacks some. The repertoire consists of under 7,500 clones, with about 46% occurring once and the leading ten covering approximately 28%. V gene TRBV5-1 combines with J gene TRBJ1-5; D gene unclear. This receptor was taken from a person aged 35 to 85 with oral cavity squamous cell carcinoma. Here the sequenced sample was tumor tissue, taken before nivolumab (anti-PD-1) treatment. The DNA for the CDR3 is TGCGCCAGCAGTTCCGACAGCAATCAGCCCCAGCATTTT. It yields the protein CASSSDSNQPQHF.